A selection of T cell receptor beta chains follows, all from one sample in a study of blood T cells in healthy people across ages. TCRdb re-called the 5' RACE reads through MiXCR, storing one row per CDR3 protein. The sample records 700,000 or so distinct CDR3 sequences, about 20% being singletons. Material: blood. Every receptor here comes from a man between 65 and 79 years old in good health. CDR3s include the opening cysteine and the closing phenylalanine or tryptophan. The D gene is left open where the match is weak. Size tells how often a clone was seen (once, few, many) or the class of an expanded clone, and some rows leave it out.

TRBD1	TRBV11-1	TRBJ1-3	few	TGTGCCAGCAGCTTAGCCCGGGACAGCCTCATGGGTGGTTCGGGAAACACCATATATTTT	CASSLARDSLMGGSGNTIYF
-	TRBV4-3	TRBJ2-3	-	TGCGCCAGCAGCCAATCCCGAATAGGCGGGCCGAACACAGATACGCAGTATTTT	CASSQSRIGGPNTDTQYF
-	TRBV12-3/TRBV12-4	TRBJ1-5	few	TGTGCCAGCAGTCGCAGGGAGGGGAGCAATCAGCCCCAGCATTTT	CASSRREGSNQPQHF
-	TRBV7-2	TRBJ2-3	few	TGTGCCAGCAGCTGGCAATCAGGATCCGATACGCAGTATTTT	CASSWQSGSDTQYF
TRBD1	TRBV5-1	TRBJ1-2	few	TGCGCCAGCAGCGGGGGACAGGGTCGAGACTATGGCTACACCTTC	CASSGGQGRDYGYTF
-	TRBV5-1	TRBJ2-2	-	TGCGCCAGCAGCTGGCGGGGGCCGGCGAACACCGGGGAGCTGTTTTTT	CASSWRGPANTGELFF
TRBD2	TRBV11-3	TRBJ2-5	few	TGTGCCAGCAGCCCTGGTGGGCTAGCGGACCAGTACCAAGAGACCCAGTACTTC	CASSPGGLADQYQETQYF
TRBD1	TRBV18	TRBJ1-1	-	TGTGCCAGCTCACCACCGGGACAGAGCAACACTGAAGCTTTCTTT	CASSPPGQSNTEAFF
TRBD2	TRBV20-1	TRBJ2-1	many	TGCAGTGCTACGGGACTAGCGGGGGGCTCCTACAATGAGCAGTTCTTC	CSATGLAGGSYNEQFF
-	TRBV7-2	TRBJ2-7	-	TGTGCCAGCAGGAAGACAACCGGTTACGAGCAGTACTTC	CASRKTTGYEQYF
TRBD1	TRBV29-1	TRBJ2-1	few	TGCAGCGTTGAGCAGGGGGCTTCCTCCTACAATGAGCAGTTCTTC	CSVEQGASSYNEQFF
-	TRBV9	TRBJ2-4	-	TGTGCCAGCAGCGTAGTACCGTGGGAAAACATTCAGTACTTC	CASSVVPWENIQYF